The rows below give T cell receptor beta chains drawn from one sample of a study of response to subunit inactivated influenza vaccine. TCRdb re-called the RT-PCR reads with MiXCR, one entry per CDR3 protein. The sample holds hundreds of thousands of distinct CDR3 sequences, around 25% seen once. The source material was CD4+ T cells sorted from PBMCs, sampled roughly 5 days after vaccination. The receptors originated from a man aged 45 to 65 who received an inactivated influenza vaccine. The CDR3 runs from the conserved cysteine through the conserved F or W. The order of the fields is V gene, clone size, D gene, J gene, CDR3 length, CDR3 protein, CDR3 DNA. D genes are given only for firm matches. Clone size, where shown, is once, few, many, or a class for clones that have expanded.

V: TRBV7-9; size: few; D: .; J: TRBJ1-1; length: 16; CDR3: CASSLALRPLNTEAFF; DNA: TGTGCCAGCAGCTTAGCGCTACGACCTCTGAACACTGAAGCTTTCTTT
V: TRBV7-9; size: once; D: .; J: TRBJ2-1; length: 11; CDR3: CASSSTNEQFF; DNA: TGTGCCAGCAGCTCGACTAATGAGCAGTTCTTC
V: TRBV28; size: .; D: TRBD2; J: TRBJ2-7; length: 14; CDR3: CASSLTAGGLEQYF; DNA: TGTGCCAGCAGTTTAACAGCGGGAGGTCTCGAGCAGTACTTC
V: TRBV15; size: .; D: TRBD1; J: TRBJ2-1; length: 15; CDR3: CATSTSRDSYNEQFF; DNA: TGTGCCACCAGCACGTCCCGGGACAGTTACAATGAGCAGTTCTTC
V: TRBV4-2; size: few; D: .; J: TRBJ2-1; length: 15; CDR3: CASSQDLALYNEQFF; DNA: TGTGCCAGCAGCCAAGATTTGGCCCTATACAATGAGCAGTTCTTC
V: TRBV5-1; size: .; D: TRBD1; J: TRBJ2-4; length: 16; CDR3: CASSLLGTGVVDIQYF; DNA: TGCGCCAGCAGCTTGCTAGGGACAGGGGTTGTTGACATTCAGTACTTC
V: TRBV7-9; size: .; D: .; J: TRBJ1-1; length: 15; CDR3: CASSYPAQLNTEAFF; DNA: TGTGCCAGCAGTTATCCGGCTCAACTCAACACTGAAGCTTTCTTT
V: TRBV6-1; size: .; D: TRBD2; J: TRBJ2-1; length: 16; CDR3: CASTRTSGTRYNEQFF; DNA: TGTGCCAGCACCAGGACTAGCGGGACTCGCTACAATGAGCAGTTCTTC
V: TRBV6-1; size: .; D: .; J: TRBJ2-5; length: 12; CDR3: CASRRFQETQYF; DNA: TGTGCCAGCAGGCGGTTCCAAGAGACCCAGTACTTC
V: TRBV15; size: .; D: .; J: TRBJ2-1; length: 15; CDR3: CATSRALRGLNEQFF; DNA: TGTGCCACCAGCAGAGCTCTCCGGGGCCTCAATGAGCAGTTCTTC
V: TRBV6-2/TRBV6-3; size: few; D: .; J: TRBJ2-1; length: 12; CDR3: CASSPLGSEQFF; DNA: TGTGCCAGCAGCCCACTAGGGAGTGAGCAGTTCTTC
V: TRBV14; size: .; D: TRBD1; J: TRBJ1-4; length: 15; CDR3: CASSQAATGVEKLFF; DNA: TGTGCCAGCAGCCAAGCGGCGACAGGGGTAGAAAAACTGTTTTTT
V: TRBV21-1; size: .; D: .; J: TRBJ2-5; length: 15; CDR3: CASSNPSGGVETQYF; DNA: TGTGCCAGCAGCAATCCCTCTGGAGGGGTAGAGACCCAGTACTTC
V: TRBV20-1; size: many; D: .; J: TRBJ2-1; length: 12; CDR3: CSATDRFLEQFF; DNA: TGCAGTGCGACCGACAGGTTTTTGGAGCAGTTCTTC
V: TRBV2; size: .; D: TRBD1; J: TRBJ2-5; length: 18; CDR3: CASSEPKTGDTSRQTQYF; DNA: TGTGCCAGCAGCGAACCTAAGACAGGGGACACAAGTCGGCAAACCCAGTACTTC
V: TRBV29-1; size: few; D: TRBD2; J: TRBJ2-2; length: 15; CDR3: CSARVAGGPIGELFF; DNA: TGCAGCGCCAGAGTGGCGGGGGGGCCGATCGGGGAGCTGTTTTTT
V: TRBV7-2; size: .; D: TRBD1; J: TRBJ1-6; length: 15; CDR3: CASSPDRVPNSPLHF; DNA: TGTGCCAGCAGCCCTGACAGGGTCCCTAATTCACCCCTCCACTTT
V: TRBV7-9; size: .; D: .; J: TRBJ1-4; length: 13; CDR3: CASRSGVDEKLFF; DNA: TGTGCCAGCAGATCGGGGGTTGATGAAAAACTGTTTTTT
V: TRBV20-1; size: .; D: TRBD2; J: TRBJ2-2; length: 17; CDR3: CSARGPLGLAGPGELFF; DNA: TGCAGTGCTAGAGGGCCTCTGGGACTAGCGGGACCCGGGGAGCTGTTTTTT
V: TRBV20-1; size: .; D: .; J: TRBJ1-5; length: 13; CDR3: CSASDGTAQPQHF; DNA: TGCAGTGCTAGTGATGGGACGGCTCAGCCCCAGCATTTT
V: TRBV20-1; size: few; D: TRBD2; J: TRBJ2-1; length: 12; CDR3: CSAETSGSEQFF; DNA: TGCAGTGCTGAGACTAGCGGGAGTGAGCAGTTCTTC
V: TRBV5-1; size: few; D: TRBD2; J: TRBJ2-1; length: 18; CDR3: CASSVGTSGRAQRNEQFF; DNA: TGCGCCAGCAGCGTGGGGACTAGCGGGAGGGCCCAGAGGAATGAGCAGTTCTTC
V: TRBV3-1; size: .; D: .; J: TRBJ2-5; length: 14; CDR3: CASEGPGRQETQYF; DNA: TGTGCCAGCGAGGGACCTGGAAGACAAGAGACCCAGTACTTC
V: TRBV19; size: .; D: TRBD2; J: TRBJ2-3; length: 15; CDR3: CASTTSGSGTDTQYF; DNA: TGTGCCAGCACGACTAGCGGGAGTGGCACAGATACGCAGTATTTT
V: TRBV10-3; size: few; D: .; J: TRBJ2-3; length: 14; CDR3: CAISVSEQTDTQYF; DNA: TGTGCCATCAGTGTGTCGGAGCAGACAGATACGCAGTATTTT
V: TRBV4-2; size: .; D: .; J: TRBJ2-7; length: 14; CDR3: CASSLGTTNYEQYF; DNA: TGTGCCAGCAGCCTCGGCACTACAAACTACGAGCAGTACTTC
V: TRBV29-1; size: few; D: .; J: TRBJ2-1; length: 16; CDR3: CSVPRGGGATYNEQFF; DNA: TGCAGCGTCCCCAGGGGGGGCGGCGCGACCTACAATGAGCAGTTCTTC
V: TRBV6-1; size: .; D: .; J: TRBJ1-5; length: 13; CDR3: CATRGGLDQPQHF; DNA: TGTGCCACTCGAGGGGGACTAGATCAGCCCCAGCATTTT
V: TRBV6-4; size: few; D: TRBD2; J: TRBJ2-1; length: 19; CDR3: CASSRLAGGLRVSYNEQFF; DNA: TGTGCCAGCAGTCGACTTGCGGGAGGGCTGAGAGTCTCCTACAATGAGCAGTTCTTC
V: TRBV10-3; size: .; D: .; J: TRBJ2-2; length: 13; CDR3: CAISGGTPGELFF; DNA: TGTGCCATCAGTGGAGGGACTCCCGGGGAGCTGTTTTTT
V: TRBV12-3/TRBV12-4; size: few; D: .; J: TRBJ1-5; length: 14; CDR3: CASRLRDADQPQHF; DNA: TGTGCCAGCAGATTGCGGGACGCAGATCAGCCCCAGCATTTT
V: TRBV4-3; size: few; D: .; J: TRBJ2-4; length: 14; CDR3: CASSQAWGLGIQYF; DNA: TGCGCCAGCAGCCAAGCATGGGGGTTGGGCATTCAGTACTTC
V: TRBV6-1; size: .; D: TRBD1; J: TRBJ2-5; length: 13; CDR3: CAIIQGGQETQYF; DNA: TGTGCCATCATACAGGGGGGCCAAGAGACCCAGTACTTC
V: TRBV10-3; size: .; D: .; J: TRBJ2-3; length: 15; CDR3: CAISTADLSTDTQYF; DNA: TGTGCCATCAGTACGGCCGACCTTAGCACAGATACGCAGTATTTT
V: TRBV5-5; size: few; D: TRBD1; J: TRBJ1-6; length: 16; CDR3: CASSLLQGVNNSPLHF; DNA: TGTGCCAGCAGCTTGCTACAGGGGGTAAATAATTCACCCCTCCACTTT
V: TRBV7-2; size: few; D: .; J: TRBJ1-6; length: 15; CDR3: CASSARAGNNSPLHF; DNA: TGTGCCAGCAGCGCCCGCGCAGGGAATAATTCACCCCTCCACTTT
V: TRBV28; size: .; D: .; J: TRBJ2-7; length: 14; CDR3: CASTNLRGTYEQYF; DNA: TGTGCCAGCACCAACCTGAGGGGGACCTACGAGCAGTACTTC
V: TRBV5-5; size: .; D: TRBD1; J: TRBJ1-4; length: 15; CDR3: CASSHPGQGNEKLFF; DNA: TGTGCCAGCAGCCACCCGGGACAGGGCAATGAAAAACTGTTTTTT
V: TRBV15; size: few; D: .; J: TRBJ2-7; length: 15; CDR3: CATSPQHRVSYEQYF; DNA: TGTGCCACCAGCCCACAGCACAGGGTTTCCTACGAGCAGTACTTC
V: TRBV20-1; size: .; D: .; J: TRBJ2-1; length: 16; CDR3: CSARDPRDPRDNEQFF; DNA: TGCAGTGCTAGAGATCCCCGGGACCCGCGTGATAATGAGCAGTTCTTC
V: TRBV20-1; size: .; D: TRBD2; J: TRBJ2-2; length: 19; CDR3: CSAKTEWGSGRLNTGELFF; DNA: TGCAGTGCTAAGACCGAATGGGGTAGCGGGAGGCTCAACACCGGGGAGCTGTTTTTT
V: TRBV11-2; size: few; D: .; J: TRBJ2-1; length: 15; CDR3: CASSLVSLVGNEQFF; DNA: TGTGCCAGCAGCTTAGTAAGCCTGGTTGGCAATGAGCAGTTCTTC
V: TRBV7-9; size: few; D: .; J: TRBJ2-7; length: 14; CDR3: CASSNLPGSYEQYF; DNA: TGTGCCAGCAGCAATCTGCCGGGCTCCTACGAGCAGTACTTC
V: TRBV10-3; size: few; D: .; J: TRBJ2-2; length: 13; CDR3: CAITAGETGELFF; DNA: TGTGCCATCACAGCAGGGGAGACCGGGGAGCTGTTTTTT
V: TRBV15; size: few; D: .; J: TRBJ1-5; length: 12; CDR3: CATSGFDQPQHF; DNA: TGTGCCACCAGCGGATTCGATCAGCCCCAGCATTTT
V: TRBV4-1; size: few; D: TRBD1; J: TRBJ2-7; length: 14; CDR3: CASSLGTGRDEQYF; DNA: TGCGCCAGCAGCCTCGGGACAGGGCGGGACGAGCAGTACTTC
V: TRBV5-1; size: .; D: .; J: TRBJ2-7; length: 15; CDR3: CASSLAGRARREQYF; DNA: TGCGCCAGCAGCTTGGCAGGCAGGGCGCGCCGGGAGCAGTACTTC
V: TRBV29-1; size: many; D: TRBD2; J: TRBJ2-1; length: 14; CDR3: CSVERLAGANEQFF; DNA: TGCAGCGTTGAAAGGCTAGCGGGAGCAAATGAGCAGTTCTTC
V: TRBV11-2; size: .; D: TRBD1; J: TRBJ2-5; length: 18; CDR3: CASSLGIGTGLRVETQYF; DNA: TGTGCCAGCAGCTTAGGAATCGGGACAGGGCTTAGGGTGGAGACCCAGTACTTC
V: TRBV6-5; size: .; D: .; J: TRBJ2-3; length: 14; CDR3: CASSYDLGEDTQYF; DNA: TGTGCCAGCAGTTACGATCTTGGCGAGGATACGCAGTATTTT